This T cell receptor beta chain was observed in a study of CD8+CD57+ T cells in acquired aplastic anemia. Study details: In CD4+ cells, healthy donors produced an average of around 11 million reads.

Genomic DNA, the template, was used for profiling of the TCR beta VDJ and CDR3. TCRdb processed the reads anew with MiXCR; each CDR3 protein has one entry. The data contain over 150,000 distinct CDR3 sequences, just under 45% of them singletons. This clonotype was observed many times. What it recognizes is unknown. Findings and caveats of the study: Patient and control CD8+ Simpson's diversity was not significantly different. Fewer than 35 CD8+ CDR3 sequences occurred in both the patients and the controls.

This receptor was identified in a human donor in good health. The sample was sorted CD4+, CD8+, or CD8+CD57+ T cells (not recorded which) from PBMCs.

CDR3 nucleotide sequence: TGTGCCAGAGGGACCCCGAGGAGCGAGCAGTACTTC. Translating it yields CARGTPRSEQYF. V and J are TRBV6-4 and TRBJ2-7; perhaps D is TRBD1 or TRBD2 (5 bases each). The CDR3 spans 12 residues. From germline, CDR1 is MRHNA and CDR2 SNTAGT. Deletions cut 9 bases from V and 6 bases from J, with 15 bases between.